A selection of T cell receptor beta chains follows, all from one sample in a study of OX40 agonist ivuxolimab in advanced cancers. The data were produced by immunoSEQ multiplex PCR, yet TCRdb's version contains in-frame clones alone and is incomplete. The table lists about 3,400 clones, roughly 72% of them singletons. The source was CD4+ or CD8+ T cells sorted from blood, collected in a trial of the OX40 agonist ivuxolimab. These receptors originate from an adult with an advanced solid tumor such as melanoma, head and neck, liver or kidney cancer. The CDR3 runs from the conserved cysteine through the conserved F or W. A D gene is named only where the DNA matches it firmly. A clone size is listed for some rows: how often the clone was seen (once, few, many), or a class if it is expanded.

. TRBJ1-4 . TRBV19 TGTGCCAGTTCTCAGAGGGCAACTAATGAAAAACTGTTTTTT CASSQRATNEKLFF
. TRBJ2-7 . TRBV29-1 TGCAGCGTTGAAGGAAAGGTCCCCTACGAGCAGTACTTC CSVEGKVPYEQYF
. TRBJ2-1 . TRBV9 TGTGCCAGCAGCGTAGGAGACAGCCCGAGCTATGAGCAGTTCTTC CASSVGDSPSYEQFF
once TRBJ2-7 . TRBV19 TGTGCCAGCCTGGACGTGGCCTACGAGCAGTACTTC CASLDVAYEQYF
. TRBJ1-2 TRBD1 TRBV7-2 TGTGCCAGCAGCCTGGACAGGGCGGGCAACTATGGCTACACCTTC CASSLDRAGNYGYTF
. TRBJ2-3 . TRBV13 TGTGCCAGCAGCTTACCGGTAGCGGGCACAGATACGCAGTATTTT CASSLPVAGTDTQYF
. TRBJ2-7 . TRBV5-6 TGTGCCAGCAGTAGTCGGGCCGAGCAGTACTTC CASSSRAEQYF
. TRBJ2-7 TRBD1 TRBV10-3 TGTGCCATCAGTGAGGGACAGGGCTACGAGCAGTACTTC CAISEGQGYEQYF
. TRBJ1-2 TRBD1 TRBV10-3 TGTGCCATCAGTCCCGCCGACAGGGGAAGGTCGGGCTACACCTTC CAISPADRGRSGYTF
. TRBJ2-1 TRBD1 TRBV5-1 TGCGCCAGCAGCTTGGGTGAGGGGGCCGTTGAGCAGTTCTTC CASSLGEGAVEQFF
few TRBJ2-7 . TRBV6-6 TGTGCCACCCAGGGTGTGGAGTCCTACTACGAGCAGTACTTC CATQGVESYYEQYF